A selection of T cell receptor beta chains follows, all from one sample in a study of T cell responses to AZD1222 COVID-19 vaccine. Libraries were prepared by immunoSEQ multiplex PCR; TCRdb keeps only in-frame clonotypes and omits some of them. The table has nearly 110,000 clones, about 90% seen once. The sample was peripheral blood, taken on day 0 of AZD1222 vaccination. The origin of the receptors is an adult in good health. CDR3s include the opening cysteine and the closing phenylalanine or tryptophan. D genes are given only for firm matches. Clone sizes are given selectively: once, few, many, or a class where the clone is expanded.

d_call	v_call	clone_size	j_call	cdr3_nt	cdr3_aa
.	TRBV24-1	.	TRBJ2-3	TGTGCCACCAGGGCGGGACCGGGCACAGATACGCAGTATTTT	CATRAGPGTDTQYF
TRBD1	TRBV29-1	medium-sized	TRBJ2-7	TGCAGCGTAAGGACAGGGCTCTCCTACGAGCAGTACTTC	CSVRTGLSYEQYF
.	TRBV24-1	.	TRBJ1-2	TGTGCCACCAGTGACTCCGGGACAAGCTATAACTATGGCTACACCTTC	CATSDSGTSYNYGYTF
.	TRBV18	.	TRBJ1-1	TGTGCCAGCTCAGGATCCGAGAACACTGAAGCTTTCTTT	CASSGSENTEAFF
TRBD2	TRBV7-9	medium-sized	TRBJ2-7	TGTGCCAGCAGCTTAGCGGGGAACGGGCTAGCGGGCCGTTCCGGAGAGCAGTACTTC	CASSLAGNGLAGRSGEQYF
TRBD1	TRBV5-1	.	TRBJ2-1	TGCGCCAGCAGCACAGGACAGGGGACATCTTCCTACAATGAGCAGTTCTTC	CASSTGQGTSSYNEQFF
.	TRBV4-3	.	TRBJ2-2	TGCGCCAGCAGCCAAGTCAGGGTAGGAGCCGGGGAGCTGTTTTTT	CASSQVRVGAGELFF
.	TRBV7-9	once	TRBJ1-5	TGTGCCGCTGGGGGGGTCGATAGCAATCAGCCCCAGCATTTT	CAAGGVDSNQPQHF
TRBD1	TRBV5-1	.	TRBJ1-4	TGCGCCAGCAGCTTGGACGGACAGGGGAAACTGTTTTTT	CASSLDGQGKLFF
TRBD1	TRBV6-1	.	TRBJ1-5	TGTGCCAGCAGTGAAGGACAGGGTAATAATCAGCCCCAGCATTTT	CASSEGQGNNQPQHF
TRBD1	TRBV7-2	.	TRBJ2-5	TGTGCCAGCAGCTTAACAGGGGCAGGAGAGACCCAGTACTTC	CASSLTGAGETQYF
.	TRBV19	.	TRBJ2-5	TGTGCCAGTACCAAATCCGGACTGGCCGAGACCCAGTACTTC	CASTKSGLAETQYF
TRBD1	TRBV19	.	TRBJ1-2	TGTGCCAGTAGAGTCTCCCTGGACAGGGCAAATAACTATGGCTACACCTTC	CASRVSLDRANNYGYTF
.	TRBV5-1	.	TRBJ1-3	TGCGCCAGCAGCTTGGAAACAGGCGGAAACACCATATATTTT	CASSLETGGNTIYF
.	TRBV19	.	TRBJ1-1	TGTGCCAGTAGCAGTATAAGGGTTTCACAGGGTGGGAACACTGAAGCTTTCTTT	CASSSIRVSQGGNTEAFF
TRBD1	TRBV28	.	TRBJ1-6	TGTGCCAGCACGACTCCGGGACAGGGTTTGGGGAGTTCACCCCTCCACTTT	CASTTPGQGLGSSPLHF
.	TRBV18	.	TRBJ2-2	TGTGCCAGCTCACCTGAGCCGGGGGCCTACACCGGGGAGCTGTTTTTT	CASSPEPGAYTGELFF
TRBD2	TRBV12-5	.	TRBJ2-7	TGTGCTAGTGGTTTGTCCGGCGGGGGCTACGAGCAGTACTTC	CASGLSGGGYEQYF
.	TRBV19	.	TRBJ1-5	TGTGCCAGCAGTGGGGGGGGCGGAAGCAATCAGCCCCAGCATTTT	CASSGGGGSNQPQHF
.	TRBV5-1	.	TRBJ1-6	TGCGCCAGCAGCTCTCAAATCCAGAACTCCTATAATTCACCCCTCCACTTT	CASSSQIQNSYNSPLHF
TRBD1	TRBV28	.	TRBJ1-2	TGTGCCAGCAGCCGATCGACAGGGATTCCCACCTTC	CASSRSTGIPTF
TRBD1	TRBV3-1/TRBV3-2	.	TRBJ2-7	TGTGCCAGCAGCCAAGTTGGACAGGGGGCCTACGAGCAGTACTTC	CASSQVGQGAYEQYF
.	TRBV9	.	TRBJ2-5	TGTGCCAGCAGCGTAGGGGCAGTGGAGACCCAGTACTTC	CASSVGAVETQYF
TRBD2	TRBV19	.	TRBJ2-7	TGTGCCAGTAGTATAGTGGGGGGGAGCTACGAGCAGTACTTC	CASSIVGGSYEQYF
.	TRBV7-2	once	TRBJ2-2	TGTGCCAGCAGCTTAGGAGACAGACAGGCGCTGTTTTTT	CASSLGDRQALFF
TRBD1	TRBV15	.	TRBJ2-7	TGTGCCACCAGTCCGAGGGGGACAGACTACGAGCAGTACTTC	CATSPRGTDYEQYF
.	TRBV30	.	TRBJ1-5	TGTGCCTGGAGTGAGGTCGCAGGGATCCGCAATCAGCCCCAGCATTTT	CAWSEVAGIRNQPQHF
.	TRBV5-1	once	TRBJ1-5	TGCGCCAGCAGCTTGAACGGGGAGAATCAGCCCCAGCATTTT	CASSLNGENQPQHF
TRBD1	TRBV18	.	TRBJ2-2	TGTGCCAGCTCACCGTCGGGGACAGGAACGAACACCGGGGAGCTGTTTTTT	CASSPSGTGTNTGELFF
TRBD2	TRBV9	.	TRBJ2-5	TGTGCCAGCTCCCCACGGGAGGGGCTGACCCAGTACTTC	CASSPREGLTQYF
TRBD1	TRBV11-2	.	TRBJ1-6	TGTGCCAGCAGCCCCCGGACAGGGCACAATTCACCCCTCCACTTT	CASSPRTGHNSPLHF
.	TRBV27	.	TRBJ2-4	TGTGCCAGCAGTTTTCAACACTCACTAGCCAAAAACATTCAGTACTTC	CASSFQHSLAKNIQYF
.	TRBV9	.	TRBJ2-5	TGTGCCAGCAGCGTAAGGGGGGTGAATCAAGAGACCCAGTACTTC	CASSVRGVNQETQYF
.	TRBV7-2	.	TRBJ2-3	TGTGCCAGCAGCTTATCAGGGAGATTCACAGATACGCAGTATTTT	CASSLSGRFTDTQYF
TRBD1	TRBV10-3	few	TRBJ1-5	TGTGCCATCAGTTCCGGACAGGGGAGGATGGTGGGTCAGCCCCAGCATTTT	CAISSGQGRMVGQPQHF